This T cell receptor (beta chain) was sequenced in a study of blood T cell repertoires in COVID-19. Study information: COVID-19 samples from acute and convalescent phases originated in the United States, Italy and Spain. PBMCs, B-cell-depleted T cells, or T cells were the source of the cDNA or gDNA that made up the material.

Germline V gene sequence: CDR1 SGHNT, CDR2 YYREEE (reference sequence). This CDR3 spans 14 amino acids. Between the trimmed V and J ends, which lost 3 bases and 7 bases, there was a span of 14 bases. Under the authors' procedure: From reference gene primer amplification, estimates of nucleated cell counts were derived. Clones were read by immunoSEQ multiplex PCR, and TCRdb kept only the in-frame ones, dropping some. The DNA was the basis for D and trimming; V, J and clone size are from that table. This sample has tens of thousands of clones; 80% occur once, and the top ten carry 4% to 5.5%. Sequenced material: peripheral blood. This sequence joins TRBV5-4 and TRBJ1-5; TRBD1 might be the D (5 bases). The sequence came from a woman between 70 and 85 years old with acute or convalescent COVID-19. The CDR3 DNA follows: TGTGCCAGCAGCTCCGACCAGGGTGAACAGCCCCAGCATTTT. This translates into CASSSDQGEQPQHF.